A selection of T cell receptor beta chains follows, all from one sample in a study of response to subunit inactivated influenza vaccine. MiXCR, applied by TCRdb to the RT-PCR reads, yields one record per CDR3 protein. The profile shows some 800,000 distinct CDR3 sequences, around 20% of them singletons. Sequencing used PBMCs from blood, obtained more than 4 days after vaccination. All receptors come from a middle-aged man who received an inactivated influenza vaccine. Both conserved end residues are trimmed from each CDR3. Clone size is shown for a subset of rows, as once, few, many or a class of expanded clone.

CDR3 protein: ASSLLAGGFTDTQY; CDR3 length: 14; V gene: TRBV12-3/TRBV12-4; clone size: .; J gene: TRBJ2-3
CDR3 protein: SVAQAGNQPQH; CDR3 length: 11; V gene: TRBV29-1; clone size: .; J gene: TRBJ1-5
CDR3 protein: ASSLMAGGGIHGYT; CDR3 length: 14; V gene: TRBV11-2; clone size: .; J gene: TRBJ1-2
CDR3 protein: ASSQGDRTYEQY; CDR3 length: 12; V gene: TRBV4-3; clone size: .; J gene: TRBJ2-7
CDR3 protein: ASSLAASSGHNEQF; CDR3 length: 14; V gene: TRBV7-2; clone size: many; J gene: TRBJ2-1
CDR3 protein: ATSGTAEGYNEQF; CDR3 length: 13; V gene: TRBV24-1; clone size: few; J gene: TRBJ2-1
CDR3 protein: ASSPQALGSGEQF; CDR3 length: 13; V gene: TRBV7-2; clone size: .; J gene: TRBJ2-1
CDR3 protein: ASSLRTSGRRVNEQF; CDR3 length: 15; V gene: TRBV12-3/TRBV12-4; clone size: many; J gene: TRBJ2-1
CDR3 protein: AWTRDRNTEAF; CDR3 length: 11; V gene: TRBV30; clone size: few; J gene: TRBJ1-1
CDR3 protein: ASSLSGGDSYEQY; CDR3 length: 13; V gene: TRBV7-9; clone size: many; J gene: TRBJ2-7
CDR3 protein: ASRLTSGSGDTQY; CDR3 length: 13; V gene: TRBV28; clone size: .; J gene: TRBJ2-3
CDR3 protein: SARLGLAGTNNEQF; CDR3 length: 14; V gene: TRBV20-1; clone size: .; J gene: TRBJ2-1
CDR3 protein: ASSPEPRGLDYGYT; CDR3 length: 14; V gene: TRBV11-2; clone size: .; J gene: TRBJ1-2
CDR3 protein: ASSGPLNEKLF; CDR3 length: 11; V gene: TRBV5-1; clone size: few; J gene: TRBJ1-4
CDR3 protein: ASSLTSVGGEQF; CDR3 length: 12; V gene: TRBV7-2; clone size: .; J gene: TRBJ2-1
CDR3 protein: ASSLGTGQGNIQY; CDR3 length: 13; V gene: TRBV7-9; clone size: .; J gene: TRBJ2-4
CDR3 protein: ASSLGWGESETQY; CDR3 length: 13; V gene: TRBV4-1; clone size: .; J gene: TRBJ2-5
CDR3 protein: ASRRGQGTSYNEQF; CDR3 length: 14; V gene: TRBV2; clone size: many; J gene: TRBJ2-1
CDR3 protein: AISPGLLSSYNEQF; CDR3 length: 14; V gene: TRBV12-1; clone size: .; J gene: TRBJ2-1
CDR3 protein: AIKPGTLNEQF; CDR3 length: 11; V gene: TRBV10-3; clone size: few; J gene: TRBJ2-1
CDR3 protein: SSRDGDGYT; CDR3 length: 9; V gene: TRBV29-1; clone size: many; J gene: TRBJ1-2
CDR3 protein: ATRTAQETQY; CDR3 length: 10; V gene: TRBV28; clone size: few; J gene: TRBJ2-5
CDR3 protein: ASRDRGSDEQF; CDR3 length: 11; V gene: TRBV10-3; clone size: few; J gene: TRBJ2-1
CDR3 protein: AISERASTDTQY; CDR3 length: 12; V gene: TRBV10-3; clone size: few; J gene: TRBJ2-3
CDR3 protein: SARDLVQSSYEQY; CDR3 length: 13; V gene: TRBV20-1; clone size: .; J gene: TRBJ2-7
CDR3 protein: ASNTDTQY; CDR3 length: 8; V gene: TRBV9; clone size: many; J gene: TRBJ2-3
CDR3 protein: ASSLAGGADLTDTQY; CDR3 length: 15; V gene: TRBV11-2; clone size: once; J gene: TRBJ2-3